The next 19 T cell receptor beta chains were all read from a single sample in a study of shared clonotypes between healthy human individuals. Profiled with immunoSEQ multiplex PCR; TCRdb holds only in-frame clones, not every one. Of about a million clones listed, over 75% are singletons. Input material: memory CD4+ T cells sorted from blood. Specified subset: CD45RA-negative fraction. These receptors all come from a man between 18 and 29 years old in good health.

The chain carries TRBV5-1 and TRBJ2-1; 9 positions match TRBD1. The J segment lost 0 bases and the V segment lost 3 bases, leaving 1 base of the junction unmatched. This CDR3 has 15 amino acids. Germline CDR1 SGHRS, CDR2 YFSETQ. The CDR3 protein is CASSSTGGSYNEQFF. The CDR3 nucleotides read TGCGCCAGCAGCTCGACAGGGGGCTCCTACAATGAGCAGTTCTTC.

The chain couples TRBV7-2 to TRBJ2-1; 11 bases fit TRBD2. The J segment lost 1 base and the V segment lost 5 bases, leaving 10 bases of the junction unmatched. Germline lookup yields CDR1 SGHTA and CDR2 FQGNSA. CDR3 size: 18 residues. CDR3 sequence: CASSLRPSGGFSYNEQFF. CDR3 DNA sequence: TGTGCCAGCAGCCTTCGGCCTAGCGGGGGGTTTTCCTACAATGAGCAGTTCTTC.

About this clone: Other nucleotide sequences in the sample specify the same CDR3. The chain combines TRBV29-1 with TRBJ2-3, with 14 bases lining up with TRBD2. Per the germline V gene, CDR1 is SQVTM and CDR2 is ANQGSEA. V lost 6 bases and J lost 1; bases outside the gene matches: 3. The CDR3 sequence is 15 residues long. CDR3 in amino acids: CSVPGLAGGTDTQYF. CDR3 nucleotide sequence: TGCAGCGTCCCGGGACTAGCGGGGGGCACAGATACGCAGTATTTT.

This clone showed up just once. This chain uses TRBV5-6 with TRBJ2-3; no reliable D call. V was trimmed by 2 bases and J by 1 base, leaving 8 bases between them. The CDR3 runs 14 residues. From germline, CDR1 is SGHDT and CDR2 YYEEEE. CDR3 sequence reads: CASSLTVGTDTQYF. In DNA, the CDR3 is TGTGCCAGCAGCTTAACGGTAGGCACAGATACGCAGTATTTT.

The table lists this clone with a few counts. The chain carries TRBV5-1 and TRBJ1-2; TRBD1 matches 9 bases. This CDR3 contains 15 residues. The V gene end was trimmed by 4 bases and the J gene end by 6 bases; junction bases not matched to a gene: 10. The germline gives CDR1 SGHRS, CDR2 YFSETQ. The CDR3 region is CASSPSTGGMNGYTF. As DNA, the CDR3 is TGCGCCAGCAGCCCGTCGACAGGGGGGATGAATGGCTACACCTTC.

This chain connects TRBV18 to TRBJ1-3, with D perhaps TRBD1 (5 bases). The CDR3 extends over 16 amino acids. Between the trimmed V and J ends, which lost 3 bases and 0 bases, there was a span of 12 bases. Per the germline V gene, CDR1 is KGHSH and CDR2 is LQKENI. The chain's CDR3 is CASSPAGLRSGNTIYF. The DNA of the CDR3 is TGTGCCAGCTCACCCGCGGGACTGCGCTCTGGAAACACCATATATTTT.

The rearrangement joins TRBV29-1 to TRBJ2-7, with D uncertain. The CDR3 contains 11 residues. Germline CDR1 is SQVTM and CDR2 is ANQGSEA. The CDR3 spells CTFRLAHEQYF. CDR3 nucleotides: TGCACCTTCAGGTTAGCCCACGAGCAGTACTTC.

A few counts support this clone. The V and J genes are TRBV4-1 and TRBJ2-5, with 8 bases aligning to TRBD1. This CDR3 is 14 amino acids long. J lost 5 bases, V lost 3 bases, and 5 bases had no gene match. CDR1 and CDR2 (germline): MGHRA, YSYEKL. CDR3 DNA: TGCGCCAGCAGCCAGACAGGGGTTGGGGAGACCCAGTACTTC. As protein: CASSQTGVGETQYF.

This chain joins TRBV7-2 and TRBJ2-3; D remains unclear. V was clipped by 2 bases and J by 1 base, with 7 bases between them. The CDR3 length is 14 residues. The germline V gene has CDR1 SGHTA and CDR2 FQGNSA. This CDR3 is CASSLRWGTDTQYF. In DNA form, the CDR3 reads TGTGCCAGCAGCTTACGCTGGGGCACAGATACGCAGTATTTT.

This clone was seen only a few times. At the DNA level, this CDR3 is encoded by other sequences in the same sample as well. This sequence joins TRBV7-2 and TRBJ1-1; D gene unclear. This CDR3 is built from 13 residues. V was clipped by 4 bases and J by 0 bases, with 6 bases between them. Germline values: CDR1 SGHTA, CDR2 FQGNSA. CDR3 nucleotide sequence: TGTGCCAGCAGCTCGGGATTGAACACTGAAGCTTTCTTT. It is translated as CASSSGLNTEAFF.

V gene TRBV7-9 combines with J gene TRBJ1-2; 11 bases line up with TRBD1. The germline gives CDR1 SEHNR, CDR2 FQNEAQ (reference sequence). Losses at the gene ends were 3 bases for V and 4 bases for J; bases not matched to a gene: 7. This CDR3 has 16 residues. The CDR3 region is CASSFGQGASGYGYTF. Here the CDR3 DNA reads TGTGCCAGCAGCTTTGGACAGGGGGCTTCAGGCTATGGCTACACCTTC.

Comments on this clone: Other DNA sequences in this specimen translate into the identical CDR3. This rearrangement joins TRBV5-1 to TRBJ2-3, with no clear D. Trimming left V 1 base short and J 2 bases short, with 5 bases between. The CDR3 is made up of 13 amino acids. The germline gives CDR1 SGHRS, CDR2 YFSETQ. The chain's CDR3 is CASSLQNTDTQYF. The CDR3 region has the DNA TGCGCCAGCAGCTTGCAGAACACAGATACGCAGTATTTT. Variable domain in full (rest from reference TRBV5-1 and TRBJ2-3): KAGVTQTPRYLIKTRGQQVTLSCSPISGHRSVSWYQQTPGQGLQFLFEYFSETQRNKGNFPGRFSGRQFSNSRSEMNVSTLELGDSALYLCASSLQNTDTQYFGPGTRLTVL.

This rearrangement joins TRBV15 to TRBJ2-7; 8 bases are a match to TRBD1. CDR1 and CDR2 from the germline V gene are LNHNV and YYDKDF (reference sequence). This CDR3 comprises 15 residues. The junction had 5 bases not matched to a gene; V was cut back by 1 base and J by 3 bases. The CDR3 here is CATSRGQGRNYEQYF. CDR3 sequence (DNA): TGTGCCACCAGCAGAGGACAGGGGAGAAACTACGAGCAGTACTTC.

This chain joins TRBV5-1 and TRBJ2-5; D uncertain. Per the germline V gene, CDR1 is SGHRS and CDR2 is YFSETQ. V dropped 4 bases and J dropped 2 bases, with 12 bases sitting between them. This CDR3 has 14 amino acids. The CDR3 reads CASSLWPDQETQYF. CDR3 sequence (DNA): TGCGCCAGCAGCCTCTGGCCGGATCAAGAGACCCAGTACTTC.

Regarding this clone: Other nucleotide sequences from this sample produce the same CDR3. CDR3 region: CASSRGLAGSDTQYF. The CDR3 region has the DNA TGTGCCAGCAGCCGCGGACTAGCGGGATCGGATACGCAGTATTTT. The rearrangement links TRBV6-6 to TRBJ2-3; TRBD2 aligns across 12 bases. Germline assignment: CDR1 MNHNY and CDR2 SVGAGI (reference sequence). The V and J ends lost 6 bases and 6 bases, in that order; junction bases with no gene match: 7. The CDR3 consists of 15 residues.

As DNA, the CDR3 is TGTGCCATCAGGCTCCGGGGGGGCCAAAACTACAATGAGCAGTTCTTC. It is translated as CAIRLRGGQNYNEQFF. This sequence joins TRBV10-3 and TRBJ2-1; 8 bases line up with TRBD2. The ends lost 6 bases at V and 3 bases at J; junction bases unmatched: 10. Germline assignment: CDR1 ENHRY and CDR2 SYGVKD. The CDR3 consists of 16 residues.

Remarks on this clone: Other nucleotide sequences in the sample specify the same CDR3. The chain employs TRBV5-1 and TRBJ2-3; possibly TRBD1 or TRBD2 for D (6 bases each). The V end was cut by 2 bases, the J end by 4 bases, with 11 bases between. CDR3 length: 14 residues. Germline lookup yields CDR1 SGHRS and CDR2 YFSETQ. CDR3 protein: CASSLGGSSDTQYF. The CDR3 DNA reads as TGCGCCAGCAGCTTAGGGGGGTCATCAGATACGCAGTATTTT.

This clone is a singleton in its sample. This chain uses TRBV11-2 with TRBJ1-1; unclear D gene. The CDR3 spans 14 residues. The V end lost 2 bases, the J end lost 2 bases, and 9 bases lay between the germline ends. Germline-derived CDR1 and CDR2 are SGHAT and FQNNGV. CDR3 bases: TGTGCCAGCAGCTTATTAGGCGGAAACACTGAAGCTTTCTTT. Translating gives CASSLLGGNTEAFF.

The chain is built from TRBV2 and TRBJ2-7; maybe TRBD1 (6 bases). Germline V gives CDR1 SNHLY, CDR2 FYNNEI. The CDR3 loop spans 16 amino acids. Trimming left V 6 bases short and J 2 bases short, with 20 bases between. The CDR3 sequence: CASRERRTVTTYEQYF. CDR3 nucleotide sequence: TGTGCCAGCAGGGAACGTAGGACAGTAACTACCTACGAGCAGTACTTC.